This TCR beta chain was retrieved from a study of CD8+CD57+ T cells in acquired aplastic anemia. Findings of the study overall: Shared by patients and controls, fewer than 30 CD8+ CDR3s were abundant in patients.

It was patients with CD8+CD57+ cell expansion by flow cytometry who were chosen for sequencing. Note on this clonotype: No antigen is known for it.

V lost 6 bases to trimming and J lost 3 bases, with 11 bases between them. In germline, CDR1 is DFQATT, CDR2 SNEGSKA (reference sequence). The CDR3 consists of 12 residues. Template material for TCR beta VDJ and CDR3 profiling consisted of genomic DNA. From the reads, TCRdb called clonotypes with MiXCR, one entry per CDR3 protein. The table lists 250,000 to 350,000 distinct CDR3 sequences, 45% to 65% of them singletons. The sample taken for sequencing was sorted CD4+, CD8+, or CD8+CD57+ T cells (not recorded which) from PBMCs. The genes are TRBV20-1 and TRBJ1-1, with D unclear. This sequence originates from a human donor with aplastic anemia. CDR3 sequence reads: CSARPSDTEAFF. The CDR3 DNA sequence: TGCAGTGCCCGACCGTCGGACACTGAAGCTTTCTTT.